The clone carrying this TCR beta chain was seen just once. Method: immunoSEQ multiplex PCR; TCRdb's copy keeps in-frame clones and lacks some. The sample shows some 140,000 clones, around 80% of them seen only once. Trimming stripped 6 bases from V and 0 bases from J, with 9 bases between. This CDR3 is 15 amino acids long. Germline lookup yields CDR1 SGHTA and CDR2 FQGNSA. These data come from a study of blood T cell repertoires in COVID-19. This TCR was recovered from a man in his sixties who had recovered from COVID-19. The chain recombines TRBV7-2 with TRBJ2-6; D is unresolved. The sequenced sample was peripheral blood. CDR3 bases: TGTGCCAGCAGTCAAGCTAGCTCTGGGGCCAACGTCCTGACTTTC. Residues: CASSQASSGANVLTF.